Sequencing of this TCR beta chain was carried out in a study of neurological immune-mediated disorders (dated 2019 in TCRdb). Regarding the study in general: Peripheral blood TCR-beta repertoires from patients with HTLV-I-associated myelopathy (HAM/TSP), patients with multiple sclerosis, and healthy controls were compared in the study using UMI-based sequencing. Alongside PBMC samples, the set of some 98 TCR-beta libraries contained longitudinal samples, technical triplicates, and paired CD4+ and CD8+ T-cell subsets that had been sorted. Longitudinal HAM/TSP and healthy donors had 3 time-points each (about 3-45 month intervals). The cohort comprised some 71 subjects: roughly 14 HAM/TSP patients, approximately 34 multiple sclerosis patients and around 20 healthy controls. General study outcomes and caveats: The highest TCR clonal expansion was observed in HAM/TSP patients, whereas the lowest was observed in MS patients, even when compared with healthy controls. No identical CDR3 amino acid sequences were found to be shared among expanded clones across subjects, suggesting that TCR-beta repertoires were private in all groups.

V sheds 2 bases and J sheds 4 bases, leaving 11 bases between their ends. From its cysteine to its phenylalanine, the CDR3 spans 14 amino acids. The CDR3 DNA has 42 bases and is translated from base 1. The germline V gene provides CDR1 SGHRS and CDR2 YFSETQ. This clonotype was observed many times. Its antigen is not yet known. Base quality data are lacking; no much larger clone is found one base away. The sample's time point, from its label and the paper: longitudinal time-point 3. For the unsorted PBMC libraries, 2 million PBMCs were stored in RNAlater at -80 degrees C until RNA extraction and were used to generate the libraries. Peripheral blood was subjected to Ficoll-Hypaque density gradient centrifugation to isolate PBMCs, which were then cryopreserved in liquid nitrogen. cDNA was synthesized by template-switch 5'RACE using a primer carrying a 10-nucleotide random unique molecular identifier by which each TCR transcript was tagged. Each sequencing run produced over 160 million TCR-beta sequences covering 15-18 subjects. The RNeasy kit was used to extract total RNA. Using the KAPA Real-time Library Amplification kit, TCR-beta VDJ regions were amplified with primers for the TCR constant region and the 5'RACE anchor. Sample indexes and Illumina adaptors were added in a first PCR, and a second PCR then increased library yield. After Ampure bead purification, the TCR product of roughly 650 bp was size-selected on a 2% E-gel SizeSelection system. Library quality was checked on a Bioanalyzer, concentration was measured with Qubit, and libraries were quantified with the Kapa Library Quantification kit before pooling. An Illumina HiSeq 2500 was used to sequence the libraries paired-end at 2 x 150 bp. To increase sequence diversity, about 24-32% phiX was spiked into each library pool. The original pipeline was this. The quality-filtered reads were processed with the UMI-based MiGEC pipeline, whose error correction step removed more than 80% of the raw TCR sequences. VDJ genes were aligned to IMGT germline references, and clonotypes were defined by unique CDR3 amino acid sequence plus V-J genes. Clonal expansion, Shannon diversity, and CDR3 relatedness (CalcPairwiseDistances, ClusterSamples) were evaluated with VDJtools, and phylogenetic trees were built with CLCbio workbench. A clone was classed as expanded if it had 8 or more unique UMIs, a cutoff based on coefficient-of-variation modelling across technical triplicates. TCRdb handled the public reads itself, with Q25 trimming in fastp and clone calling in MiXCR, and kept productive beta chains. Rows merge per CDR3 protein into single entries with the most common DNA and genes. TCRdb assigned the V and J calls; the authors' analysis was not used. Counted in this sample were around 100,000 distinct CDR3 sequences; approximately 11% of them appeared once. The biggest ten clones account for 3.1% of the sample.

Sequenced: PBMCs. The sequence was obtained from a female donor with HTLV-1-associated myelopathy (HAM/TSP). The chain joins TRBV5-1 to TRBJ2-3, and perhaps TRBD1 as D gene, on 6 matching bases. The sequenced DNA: TGCGCCAGCAGCTTAAGGGGGATTGCAGATACGCAGTATTTT. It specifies CASSLRGIADTQYF.